Listed below are T cell receptor beta chains from one sample, sequenced in a study of OX40 agonist ivuxolimab in advanced cancers. Assay used: immunoSEQ multiplex PCR; TCRdb lists only in-frame clones, some missing. Of about 77,000 clones listed, around 87% are singletons. The material was CD4+ or CD8+ T cells sorted from blood, obtained in a trial of the OX40 agonist ivuxolimab. The origin of the receptors is an adult with an advanced solid tumor such as melanoma, head and neck, liver or kidney cancer. The CDR3 runs from the conserved cysteine through the conserved F or W. A D gene is named only where the DNA matches it firmly. Not every row has a clone size; where given, it reads once, few, many or a size class.

NA TRBD2 TRBV12-5 CASAPPGGSGANVLTF
NA NA TRBV19 CASSIASSGSSHF
NA TRBD1 TRBV29-1 CSVSGQGFQETQYF
NA NA TRBV28 CASSLGRGEQYF
NA NA TRBV19 CASTPGVLYSNQPQHF
NA TRBD1 TRBV28 CASITGGDNSPLHF
NA NA TRBV6-1 CASSDRPGGPWSTQYF
NA NA TRBV7-6 CASSRGPNTEAFF
NA NA TRBV11-3 CASSSSQETQYF
NA NA TRBV4-1 CASSQPTGAGELFF
NA NA TRBV27 CASSLSYGGHEKLFF
NA TRBD1 TRBV10-2 CASSPDRANTGELFF
NA NA TRBV27 CASSLMRDRYNSPLHF
NA NA TRBV29-1 CSVEVSPLTETQYF
few NA TRBV18 CASSPSGPGMTEAFF
NA NA TRBV7-2 CASSLILADYNEQFF
NA TRBD1 TRBV19 CASSIGTGGYQPQHF
NA NA TRBV7-3 CASRSTRDSYNEQFF
NA TRBD2 TRBV28 CASSLGRVGTGELFF
NA NA TRBV6-1 CASSWDTTMGYTF
NA NA TRBV7-2 CASSLDTGELFF
NA TRBD2 TRBV27 CASSFRGNPAGGEDTQYF
NA NA TRBV9 CASSLRLRSSYNEQFF
once TRBD2 TRBV7-2 CASSLSRGGTDTQYF
NA NA TRBV5-1 CASRQTNTGELFF
NA NA TRBV5-6 CASSGDSWDNEQFF
NA NA TRBV5-4 CASSQVGQNTGELFF
NA NA TRBV27 CASSTAQGPYEQYF
NA NA TRBV5-4 CASSLPGRVEKLFF
NA NA TRBV9 CASSAGAGRETQYF
NA TRBD1 TRBV11-2 CASSYDRAGANVLTF
NA TRBD2 TRBV6-1 CASSEGLAGALRTDTQYF
NA TRBD1 TRBV6-5 CASSRTGEDEQYF
once TRBD1 TRBV11-2 CASSYRGSGNTIYF
once TRBD1 TRBV29-1 CSVESGTGRQETQYF
NA NA TRBV19 CASSVIGKFSNQPQHF
NA TRBD2 TRBV14 CASSQRAGRNTGELFF
NA NA TRBV5-6 CASSQDFATNEKLFF
NA TRBD2 TRBV10-3 CAISVSGSNTDTQYF
NA NA TRBV2 CASSRPAANTGELFF
NA TRBD1 TRBV7-9 CASSPDRAPLGNIQYF
NA TRBD2 TRBV11-1 CASSLELAGEPRPSEQFF
NA NA TRBV18 CASSRAETQYF
NA NA TRBV5-6 CASSLSGVTYEQYF
NA NA TRBV19 CASSIGGGWDEQYF
NA TRBD1 TRBV5-1 CASSFTTASDRGWEQYF
NA TRBD1 TRBV10-1 CASSDGQGARNTIYF
NA NA TRBV5-1 CASSLEGRGEKLFF
NA NA TRBV27 CASSLIWGRDSPLHF
NA NA TRBV7-9 CASSPRAPQPSGNTIYF
NA TRBD2 TRBV5-1 CASSLYLAEYNEQFF
NA NA TRBV7-6 CASSSRASGETQYF
NA NA TRBV28 CASSPGSVREKLFF
NA NA TRBV5-1 CASSLGAYNEQFF
NA NA TRBV25-1 CASHRSTNEKLFF